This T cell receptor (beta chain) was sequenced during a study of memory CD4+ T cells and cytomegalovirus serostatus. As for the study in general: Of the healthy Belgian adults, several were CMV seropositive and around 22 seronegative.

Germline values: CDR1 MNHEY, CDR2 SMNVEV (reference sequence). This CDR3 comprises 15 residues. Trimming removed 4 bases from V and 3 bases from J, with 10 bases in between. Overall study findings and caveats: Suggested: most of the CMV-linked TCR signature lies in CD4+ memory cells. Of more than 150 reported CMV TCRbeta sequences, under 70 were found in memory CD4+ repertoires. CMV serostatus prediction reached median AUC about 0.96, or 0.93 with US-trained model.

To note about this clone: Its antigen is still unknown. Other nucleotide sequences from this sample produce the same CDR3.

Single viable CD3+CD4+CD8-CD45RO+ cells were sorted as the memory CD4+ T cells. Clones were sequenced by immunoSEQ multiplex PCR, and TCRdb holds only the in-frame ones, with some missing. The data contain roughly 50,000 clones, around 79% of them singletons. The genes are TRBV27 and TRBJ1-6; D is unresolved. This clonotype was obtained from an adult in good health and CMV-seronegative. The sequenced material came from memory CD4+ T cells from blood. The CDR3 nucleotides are TGTGCCAGCAGTTCCCGACAAAGCTATAATTCACCCCTCCACTTT. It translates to CASSSRQSYNSPLHF.